This passage covers 29 T cell receptor beta chains from one sample sequenced in a study of cytomegalovirus exposure and HLA in healthy donors. TCRdb's copy holds only in-frame clones and misses some; the assay was immunoSEQ multiplex PCR. Of 150,000 to 170,000 clones in the sample, 75% to 90% were seen once. Material for sequencing was PBMCs. Receptors originate from a man between 18 and 29 years old in good health and CMV-seropositive.

V is TRBV18 and J is TRBJ2-1, with a tentative D call TRBD1 (5 bases). The V end was cut by 0 bases, the J end by 1 base, with 7 bases between. In germline, CDR1 is KGHSH, CDR2 LQKENI. The CDR3 runs to 15 residues. In DNA form, the CDR3 reads TGTGCCAGCTCACCACCGAACAGGTCCTACAATGAGCAGTTCTTC. Translating gives CASSPPNRSYNEQFF.

This sequence joins TRBV7-2 and TRBJ2-1, with unresolved D. The CDR3 runs 13 residues. Trimming removed 5 bases from V and 9 bases from J, with 14 bases in between. Germline lookup yields CDR1 SGHTA and CDR2 FQGNSA. This chain's CDR3 is CASSPRVVREQFF. Written as DNA, the CDR3 is TGTGCCAGCAGCCCCCGGGTAGTCCGTGAGCAGTTCTTC.

The CDR3 region is CAISEIRGTGGNEQFF. The CDR3 DNA reads TGTGCCATCAGCGAGATCCGGGGGACAGGGGGTAATGAGCAGTTCTTC. This rearrangement joins TRBV10-3 to TRBJ2-1; 11 bases line up with TRBD1. J lost 7 bases, V lost 6 bases, and 11 bases had no gene match. Germline CDR1 is ENHRY and CDR2 is SYGVKD. The CDR3 extends over 16 amino acids.

This clone has just one count. V is TRBV5-4 and J is TRBJ1-1; D remains ambiguous. Trimming cost V 4 bases and J 10 bases, with 14 bases left between them. This CDR3 comprises 12 residues. The germline gives CDR1 SGHNT, CDR2 YYREEE (reference sequence). The CDR3 here is CASSIGGSGAFF. The CDR3 bases are TGTGCCAGCAGCATAGGAGGTTCCGGAGCTTTCTTT.

This clone was seen more than once but under ten times. The chain couples TRBV19 to TRBJ1-2; 9 bases are a match to TRBD1. The CDR3 extends over 12 amino acids. V was clipped by 8 bases and J by 5 bases; unmatched bases: 3. From germline, CDR1 is LNHDA and CDR2 SQIVND (reference sequence). This CDR3 reads CASQQGAYGYTF. The CDR3 nucleotides read TGTGCCAGTCAACAGGGGGCGTATGGCTACACCTTC.

This clone appeared a few times. The chain employs TRBV4-3 and TRBJ1-3; D possibly corresponds to TRBD1 (6 bases). CDR1 is LGHNA, CDR2 YSLEER, per germline. V was cut by 0 bases and J by 0 bases, with 15 bases left in between. The CDR3 has 18 amino acids. Written as DNA, the CDR3 is TGCGCCAGCAGCCAAGATGGGGGCAGCAGCACCTCTGGAAACACCATATATTTT. It translates to CASSQDGGSSTSGNTIYF.

This clone was detected once. This chain uses TRBV7-2 with TRBJ2-7; 10 positions match TRBD1. CDR3 size: 15 residues. The germline V gene has CDR1 SGHTA and CDR2 FQGNSA. The junction had 10 bases not matched to a gene; V was cut back by 5 bases and J by 6 bases. The CDR3: CASSPLGTGAREQYF. The CDR3 region has the DNA TGTGCCAGCAGCCCCCTTGGGACAGGGGCGCGCGAGCAGTACTTC.

The rearrangement links TRBV7-7 to TRBJ2-7, with D possibly matching TRBD1 (6 bases). CDR1 and CDR2 (germline): SSHAT, FNYEAQ (reference sequence). V gave up 0 bases and J gave up 2 bases, with 8 bases separating them. The CDR3 runs 14 residues. The CDR3 DNA is TGTGCCAGCAGCTTAGCGCAGGGGCCCTACGAGCAGTACTTC. Protein product: CASSLAQGPYEQYF.

V usage is TRBV5-4 and J usage is TRBJ1-2; D is unresolved. V was pared by 0 bases and J by 0 bases, with 3 bases between. Germline CDR1 and CDR2: SGHNT and YYREEE (reference sequence). This CDR3 is built from 13 residues. This chain's CDR3 is CASSLVTNYGYTF. As DNA, the CDR3 is TGTGCCAGCAGCTTGGTAACTAACTATGGCTACACCTTC.

The chain joins TRBV11-2 to TRBJ2-1, with 11 bases aligning to TRBD2. Per the germline V gene, CDR1 is SGHAT and CDR2 is FQNNGV. The length of the CDR3 is 16 residues. V dropped 3 bases and J dropped 9; count of bases not matched to a gene: 10. CDR3 DNA sequence: TGTGCCAGCAGCTTTCCCCCGGGGACTAGCGGCATTGAGCAGTTCTTC. Its translation is CASSFPPGTSGIEQFF.

The genes are TRBV5-4 and TRBJ1-2; TRBD1 agrees at 9 bases. In germline, CDR1 is SGHNT, CDR2 YYREEE (reference sequence). J was trimmed by 0 bases and V by 4 bases; bases with no gene match: 10. The CDR3 is made up of 17 amino acids. The DNA of the CDR3 is TGTGCCAGCAGCGCCGGGACAGGGTACGATCCTAACTATGGCTACACCTTC. This sequence encodes CASSAGTGYDPNYGYTF.

This clone was found once. This chain links TRBV7-2 with TRBJ2-1, with TRBD1 identical over 9 bases. The ends lost 4 bases at V and 10 bases at J; junction bases unmatched: 20. The CDR3 runs to 18 residues. Germline V gene data show CDR1 as SGHTA and CDR2 as FQGNSA. The CDR3 spells CASSYLPSGTGSIREQFF. Here the CDR3 DNA reads TGTGCCAGCAGCTATTTACCCTCCGGGACAGGGTCGATCAGGGAGCAGTTCTTC.

J is TRBJ1-1 and V is TRBV25-1; no firm D call. V dropped 4 bases and J dropped 0 bases, with 6 bases sitting between them. The CDR3 covers 13 residues. Germline V gene data show CDR1 as MGHDK and CDR2 as SYGVNS. This chain's CDR3 is CASSGAVNTEAFF. The CDR3 nucleotides read TGTGCCAGCAGTGGCGCCGTGAACACTGAAGCTTTCTTT.

The rearrangement joins TRBV11-2 to TRBJ2-7; weak D call: TRBD2 (6 bases). The V end was cut by 5 bases, the J end by 3 bases, with 8 bases between. The CDR3 is made up of 12 amino acids. In germline, CDR1 is SGHAT, CDR2 FQNNGV. CDR3 DNA sequence: TGTGCCAGCAGCCCCGGGGGCTACGAGCAGTACTTC. It is translated as CASSPGGYEQYF.

This clone was observed a handful of times. This sequence joins TRBV6-5 and TRBJ1-1; D is unclear. V lost 1 base to trimming and J lost 3 bases, with 9 bases between them. CDR1 and CDR2 from the germline V gene are MNHEY and SVGAGI. The CDR3 runs 14 residues. The DNA for the CDR3 is TGTGCCAGCAGTTACTACCGGGGAGACACTGAAGCTTTCTTT. This translates into CASSYYRGDTEAFF.

Only one count was recorded for this clone. The chain has TRBV7-2 and TRBJ1-6; TRBD1 matches at 10 bases. The CDR3 length is 17 residues. The J segment lost 8 bases and the V segment lost 4 bases, leaving 11 bases of the junction unmatched. Germline-derived CDR1 and CDR2 are SGHTA and FQGNSA. For the CDR3, the DNA is TGTGCCAGCAGCTCCTTCAGAGCGACAGGGGGCGATTCACCCCTCCACTTT. This encodes CASSSFRATGGDSPLHF.

The V gene is TRBV7-2, the J gene TRBJ1-1; TRBD1 might be the D (6 bases). Germline values: CDR1 SGHTA, CDR2 FQGNSA. The CDR3 consists of 14 residues. V was pared by 5 bases and J by 3 bases, with 13 bases between. Here the CDR3 DNA reads TGTGCCAGCAGCGGCAGGGGATTGGACACTGAAGCTTTCTTT. Encoded protein: CASSGRGLDTEAFF.

The chain is built from TRBV4-1 and TRBJ1-5; TRBD1 matches at 9 bases. J was trimmed by 3 bases and V by 4 bases; bases with no gene match: 4. Germline-derived CDR1 and CDR2 are MGHRA and YSYEKL. This CDR3 comprises 15 residues. The CDR3 sequence is CASSRTGDLNQPQHF. The CDR3, as DNA: TGCGCCAGCAGCCGGACAGGGGACCTCAATCAGCCCCAGCATTTT.

The V and J genes are TRBV4-3 and TRBJ2-7; 7 bases are shared with TRBD2. The junction had 6 bases not matched to a gene; V was cut back by 0 bases and J by 1 base. Germline CDR1 reads LGHNA; CDR2 reads YSLEER. The CDR3 contains 16 residues. The CDR3 DNA reads TGCGCCAGCAGCCAAGAGGCGCGGGGACTATCCTACGAGCAGTACTTC. It is translated as CASSQEARGLSYEQYF.

V usage is TRBV7-8 and J usage is TRBJ1-2; D possibly corresponds to TRBD1 (6 bases). Between the trimmed V and J ends, which lost 1 base and 4 bases, there was a span of 13 bases. The CDR3 runs 15 residues. The germline gives CDR1 SGHVS, CDR2 FQNEAQ. The DNA of the CDR3 is TGTGCCAGCAGCTTAGAGTCCCAGGGGCCCTATGGCTACACCTTC. It codes for CASSLESQGPYGYTF.

The chain recombines TRBV6-5 with TRBJ2-7, with 10 positions matching TRBD1. V trimming: 8 bases; J trimming: 4 bases; junction bases outside the gene matches: 5. The germline CDR1 and CDR2 sequences are MNHEY and SVGAGI. The CDR3 has 13 residues. The chain's CDR3 is CASGPGQGYEQYF. The CDR3 DNA reads as TGTGCCAGCGGCCCGGGACAGGGGTACGAGCAGTACTTC.

The chain recombines TRBV7-2 with TRBJ1-2; no reliable D call. CDR1 SGHTA and CDR2 FQGNSA come from the germline V gene. V lost 5 bases and J 8 bases, leaving 15 bases between the germline ends. The CDR3 length is 13 residues. CDR3 residues: CASSPMAIAGYTF. Here the CDR3 DNA reads TGTGCCAGCAGCCCAATGGCAATCGCAGGCTACACCTTC.

The V call is TRBV4-3, the J call TRBJ2-2; D unclear. Trimming removed 4 bases from V and 5 bases from J, with 8 bases in between. Per germline, CDR1 LGHNA and CDR2 YSLEER. The CDR3 runs to 13 residues. CDR3 protein: CASSPSRTGELFF. In DNA, the CDR3 is TGCGCCAGCAGCCCCTCTCGGACCGGGGAGCTGTTTTTT.

The chain carries TRBV30 and TRBJ1-2; no clear D gene. Trimming removed 6 bases from V and 8 bases from J, with 7 bases in between. CDR1 and CDR2 from the germline V gene are GTSNPN and SVGIG (reference sequence). The CDR3 consists of 9 residues. The CDR3, as DNA: TGTGCCTGCCCAGGCGGCTACACCTTC. It specifies CACPGGYTF.

The rearrangement uses TRBV5-3 and TRBJ1-4; D is undetermined. TRBV5-3 is classed as an ORF, of uncertain function. The germline V and J ends were trimmed by 8 bases and 6 bases, with 26 bases remaining between them. There are 17 residues in the CDR3. CDR3 in DNA: TGTGCCAGGATAAAAAATACAGCTTCCCCAGCGGATGAAAAACTGTTTTTT. Amino acids: CARIKNTASPADEKLFF.

This chain links TRBV18 with TRBJ2-1; 8 nucleotides agree with TRBD1. Germline V gives CDR1 KGHSH, CDR2 LQKENI. J gave up 4 bases and V 3 bases, and 5 bases lay outside the gene matches. The CDR3 runs 15 residues. The CDR3 DNA reads TGTGCCAGCTCACCGCGGACAGGGAAGTACAATGAGCAGTTCTTC. Translated: CASSPRTGKYNEQFF. Supplemented by reference TRBV18 and TRBJ2-1, the full variable domain reads NAGVMQNPRHLVRRRGQEARLRCSPMKGHSHVYWYRQLPEEGLKFMVYLQKENIIDESGMPKERFSAEFPKEGPSILRIQQVVRGDSAAYFCASSPRTGKYNEQFFGPGTRLTVL.

V gene TRBV7-6 combines with J gene TRBJ2-6; D is unclear. The germline V gene has CDR1 SGHVS and CDR2 FNYEAQ. The CDR3 spans 15 residues. The V gene lost 5 bases and the J gene lost 3 bases, with 11 bases spanning the gap. CDR3 sequence (DNA): TGTGCCAGCAGCGAAAATCCGGGTGGGGCCAACGTCCTGACTTTC. It yields the protein CASSENPGGANVLTF.

The chain uses TRBV28 and TRBJ1-3, with D maybe TRBD1 (6 bases). This CDR3 is 17 amino acids long. V was shortened by 6 bases and J by 3 bases, with 21 bases between the two germline ends. From germline, CDR1 is MDHEN and CDR2 SYDVKM. The CDR3 protein is CASSNLGQGSFGNTIYF. The CDR3 coding sequence is TGTGCCAGCAGCAACCTGGGGCAGGGGAGTTTTGGAAACACCATATATTTT.

This clone was detected a few times. The chain links TRBV19 to TRBJ1-6; D is uncertain. The CDR3 length is 15 residues. Germline lookup yields CDR1 LNHDA and CDR2 SQIVND (reference sequence). V was cut by 7 bases and J by 8 bases, with 18 bases left in between. The CDR3 protein is CASKVGGRNYSPLHF. As DNA, the CDR3 is TGTGCCAGTAAGGTGGGAGGGAGGAACTATTCACCCCTCCACTTT.